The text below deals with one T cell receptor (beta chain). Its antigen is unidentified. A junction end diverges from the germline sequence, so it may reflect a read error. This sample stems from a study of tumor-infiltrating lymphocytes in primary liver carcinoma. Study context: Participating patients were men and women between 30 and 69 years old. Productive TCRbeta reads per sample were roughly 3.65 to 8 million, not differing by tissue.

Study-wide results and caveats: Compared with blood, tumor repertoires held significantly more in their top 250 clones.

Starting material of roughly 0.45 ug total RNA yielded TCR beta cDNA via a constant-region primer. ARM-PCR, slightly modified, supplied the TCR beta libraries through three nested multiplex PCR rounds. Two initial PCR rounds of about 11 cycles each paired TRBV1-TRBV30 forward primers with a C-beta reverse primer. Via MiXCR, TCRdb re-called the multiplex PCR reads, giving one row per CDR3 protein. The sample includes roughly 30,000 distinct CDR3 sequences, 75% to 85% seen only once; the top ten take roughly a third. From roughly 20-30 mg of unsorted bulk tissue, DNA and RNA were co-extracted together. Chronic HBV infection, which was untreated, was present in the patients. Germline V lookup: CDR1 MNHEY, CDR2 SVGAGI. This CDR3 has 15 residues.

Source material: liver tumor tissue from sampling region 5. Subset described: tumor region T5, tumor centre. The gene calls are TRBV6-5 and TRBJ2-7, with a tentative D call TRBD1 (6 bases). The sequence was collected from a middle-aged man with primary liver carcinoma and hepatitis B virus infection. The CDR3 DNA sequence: TGTACCAGCAGTTACTCGACCCAGGGGTACTACGAGCGGTACTTC. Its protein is CTSSYSTQGYYERYF.